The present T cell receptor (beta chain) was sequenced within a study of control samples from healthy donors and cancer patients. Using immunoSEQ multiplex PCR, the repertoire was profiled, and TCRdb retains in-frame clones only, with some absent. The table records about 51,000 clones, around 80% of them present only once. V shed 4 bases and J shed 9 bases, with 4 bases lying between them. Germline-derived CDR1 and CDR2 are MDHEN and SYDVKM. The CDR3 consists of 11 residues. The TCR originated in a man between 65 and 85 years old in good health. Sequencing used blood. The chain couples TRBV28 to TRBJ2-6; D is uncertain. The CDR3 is CASSSYNVLTF. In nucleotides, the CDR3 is TGTGCCAGCAGTTCGTACAACGTCCTGACTTTC. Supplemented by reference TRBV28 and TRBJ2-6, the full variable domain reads DVKVTQSSRYLVKRTGEKVFLECVQDMDHENMFWYRQDPGLGLRLIYFSYDVKMKEKGDIPEGYSVSREKKERFSLILESASTNQTSMYLCASSSYNVLTFGAGSRLTVL.